The text below deals with one T cell receptor beta chain. Germline assignment: CDR1 LGHNA and CDR2 YSLEER. V lost 2 bases and J lost 0; bases outside the gene matches: 3. The CDR3 consists of 15 residues. Here immunoSEQ multiplex PCR was the method, and the copy in TCRdb shows in-frame clones only, minus some. This table has fewer than 450,000 clones, around 90% appearing once. The data were obtained in a study of blood T cell repertoires in COVID-19. Across the whole study: Italy, Spain and the United States were the sources of the convalescent and acute COVID-19 samples.

The TCR was taken from a woman between 18 and 29 years old who had recovered from COVID-19. Material: peripheral blood. The J gene is TRBJ1-1, the V gene TRBV4-3; the match to TRBD1 covers 7 bases. CDR3 nucleotides: TGCGCCAGCAGCCAAAAGACAGGGTTGAACACTGAAGCTTTCTTT. Its translation: CASSQKTGLNTEAFF.